The rows below give T cell receptor beta chains drawn from one sample of a study of long-term antiretroviral therapy in people with HIV. Produced via immunoSEQ multiplex PCR; TCRdb's table is partial and in-frame only. The data show around 26,000 clones, approximately 73% seen once. The source was unsorted PBMCs, collected 0.5 years after starting antiretroviral therapy. The receptor set was obtained from a woman aged 40-49 years with HIV. CDR3s include the opening cysteine and the closing phenylalanine or tryptophan. Fields, in order: D gene, V gene, J gene, clone size, CDR3 DNA, CDR3 protein. A D gene is named only where the DNA matches it firmly. Clone size appears in some rows only: once, few, many, or a class for an expanded clone.

D gene: NA
V gene: TRBV28
J gene: TRBJ1-2
clone size: few
CDR3 DNA: TGTGCCAGCAAGGCCTACAGCGCGGGGAACTATGGCTACACCTTC
CDR3 protein: CASKAYSAGNYGYTF

D gene: TRBD2
V gene: TRBV7-6
J gene: TRBJ2-7
clone size: NA
CDR3 DNA: TGTGCCAGCAGTTCCCAGGCGGGGGAACCCTACGAGCAGTACTTC
CDR3 protein: CASSSQAGEPYEQYF

D gene: TRBD1
V gene: TRBV14
J gene: TRBJ1-1
clone size: NA
CDR3 DNA: TGTGCCAGCAGCAAAGGACAGGGGGGTTTAAACACTGAAGCTTTCTTT
CDR3 protein: CASSKGQGGLNTEAFF

D gene: TRBD2
V gene: TRBV5-8
J gene: TRBJ2-1
clone size: NA
CDR3 DNA: TGTGCCAGCAGCAGAGGGACTAGCGGTGGAGACAATGAGCAGTTCTTC
CDR3 protein: CASSRGTSGGDNEQFF

D gene: TRBD1
V gene: TRBV19
J gene: TRBJ2-7
clone size: few
CDR3 DNA: TGTGCCAGTACCATTACATTCGGGACAGGGAACTACGAGCAGTACTTC
CDR3 protein: CASTITFGTGNYEQYF

D gene: TRBD1
V gene: TRBV7-2
J gene: TRBJ1-3
clone size: NA
CDR3 DNA: TGTGCCAGCAGCCCGGGACAGGGTGGAAACACCATATATTTT
CDR3 protein: CASSPGQGGNTIYF

D gene: TRBD1
V gene: TRBV6-6
J gene: TRBJ1-4
clone size: NA
CDR3 DNA: TGTGCCAGCAGCAAAGAGGACAGGACGAATGAAAAACTGTTTTTT
CDR3 protein: CASSKEDRTNEKLFF

D gene: NA
V gene: TRBV9
J gene: TRBJ2-5
clone size: once
CDR3 DNA: TGTGCCAGCAGCGTAGAAGGGGGGCTTAGAATTGAGACCCAGTACTTC
CDR3 protein: CASSVEGGLRIETQYF

D gene: NA
V gene: TRBV7-2
J gene: TRBJ2-7
clone size: NA
CDR3 DNA: TGTGCCAGCAGCTTAGTGAACTACGAGCAGTACTTC
CDR3 protein: CASSLVNYEQYF

D gene: NA
V gene: TRBV6-5
J gene: TRBJ1-6
clone size: NA
CDR3 DNA: TGTGCCAGCAGTTCATCGAGCTCCTATAATTCACCCCTCCACTTT
CDR3 protein: CASSSSSSYNSPLHF

D gene: NA
V gene: TRBV7-6
J gene: TRBJ2-1
clone size: NA
CDR3 DNA: TGTGCCAGCAGCTTAATCGGTTCCGATGAGCAGTTCTTC
CDR3 protein: CASSLIGSDEQFF

D gene: NA
V gene: TRBV7-8
J gene: TRBJ2-1
clone size: NA
CDR3 DNA: TGTGCCAGCAGCACAGGGTCCATCAGCTACAATGAGCAGTTCTTC
CDR3 protein: CASSTGSISYNEQFF

D gene: NA
V gene: TRBV10-3
J gene: TRBJ1-4
clone size: NA
CDR3 DNA: TGTGCCATCATGGCAGCAACTAATGAAAAACTGTTTTTT
CDR3 protein: CAIMAATNEKLFF

D gene: NA
V gene: TRBV6-1
J gene: TRBJ2-2
clone size: NA
CDR3 DNA: TGTGCCAGCAGCCCCACTCGACTGTACACCGGGGAGCTGTTTTTT
CDR3 protein: CASSPTRLYTGELFF

D gene: TRBD1
V gene: TRBV27
J gene: TRBJ2-7
clone size: NA
CDR3 DNA: TGTGCCAGCAGGCGACAGGGGGCCTACGAGCAGTACTTC
CDR3 protein: CASRRQGAYEQYF

D gene: NA
V gene: TRBV19
J gene: TRBJ1-6
clone size: NA
CDR3 DNA: TGTGCCAGTTGTGGGGGCTGGAATTCACCCCTCCACTTT
CDR3 protein: CASCGGWNSPLHF

D gene: NA
V gene: TRBV19
J gene: TRBJ2-7
clone size: NA
CDR3 DNA: TGTGCCAGTAGTATGGTAGGACGGCAGGGCCCTGGGTACGAGCAGTACTTC
CDR3 protein: CASSMVGRQGPGYEQYF

D gene: NA
V gene: TRBV21-1
J gene: TRBJ2-2
clone size: few
CDR3 DNA: TGTGCCAGCAGCAGTTTAGGATGCACCGGGGAGCTGTTTTTT
CDR3 protein: CASSSLGCTGELFF

D gene: NA
V gene: TRBV4-3
J gene: TRBJ1-1
clone size: once
CDR3 DNA: TGCGCCAGCAGCCAAGACAGTATTCGGGCAGCTGAAGCTTTCTTT
CDR3 protein: CASSQDSIRAAEAFF

D gene: NA
V gene: TRBV4-2
J gene: TRBJ2-7
clone size: NA
CDR3 DNA: TGTGCCAGCAGTTCACCCAGCAGGGGTTACGAGCAGTACTTC
CDR3 protein: CASSSPSRGYEQYF

D gene: NA
V gene: TRBV6-6
J gene: TRBJ2-4
clone size: NA
CDR3 DNA: TGTGCCAGCAGTTATCCAGGGGCCAAAAACATTCAGTACTTC
CDR3 protein: CASSYPGAKNIQYF

D gene: NA
V gene: TRBV6-5
J gene: TRBJ1-6
clone size: NA
CDR3 DNA: TGTGCCAGCAGTCAGACGGGACCCCATAATTCACCCCTCCACTTT
CDR3 protein: CASSQTGPHNSPLHF

D gene: TRBD1
V gene: TRBV2
J gene: TRBJ2-3
clone size: NA
CDR3 DNA: TGTGCCAGCAGGAAGGACAGGGTAGCAGATACGCAGTATTTT
CDR3 protein: CASRKDRVADTQYF

D gene: NA
V gene: TRBV4-1
J gene: TRBJ1-2
clone size: few
CDR3 DNA: TGCGCCAGCACTGATCTGAGCACAGGGTCAGGCTACACCTTC
CDR3 protein: CASTDLSTGSGYTF

D gene: NA
V gene: TRBV7-2
J gene: TRBJ1-1
clone size: NA
CDR3 DNA: TGTGCCAGCAGCTTAAAACAGGGACTCGAAGCTTTCTTT
CDR3 protein: CASSLKQGLEAFF

D gene: NA
V gene: TRBV6-1
J gene: TRBJ1-3
clone size: NA
CDR3 DNA: TGTGCCAGCAGTGCCGAGGGGGGGAGGAGAGGAAACACCATATATTTT
CDR3 protein: CASSAEGGRRGNTIYF

D gene: NA
V gene: TRBV7-8
J gene: TRBJ2-7
clone size: NA
CDR3 DNA: TGTGCCAGCACCCCTAGGCGTTCGGACGGTTACGAGCAGTACTTC
CDR3 protein: CASTPRRSDGYEQYF

D gene: TRBD1
V gene: TRBV29-1
J gene: TRBJ1-1
clone size: NA
CDR3 DNA: TGCAGCGTCCGGACAGGGAACACTGAAGCTTTCTTT
CDR3 protein: CSVRTGNTEAFF

D gene: NA
V gene: TRBV5-1
J gene: TRBJ2-5
clone size: NA
CDR3 DNA: TGCGCCAGCAGCTTGGCCCTGGGAGGGGGAGAGACCCAGTACTTC
CDR3 protein: CASSLALGGGETQYF

D gene: NA
V gene: TRBV5-4
J gene: TRBJ2-1
clone size: NA
CDR3 DNA: TGTGCCAGCAGCCAAGCCCAGGGTGGGACCGCCCTTAATGAGCGGTTCTTC
CDR3 protein: CASSQAQGGTALNERFF

D gene: NA
V gene: TRBV19
J gene: TRBJ1-5
clone size: NA
CDR3 DNA: TGTGCCAGTAAAACACAGGGAAACCTCGATCAGCCCCAGCATTTT
CDR3 protein: CASKTQGNLDQPQHF

D gene: TRBD1
V gene: TRBV5-4
J gene: TRBJ1-2
clone size: few
CDR3 DNA: TGTGCCAGCAACTTGGGGACAGGGTATGGCTACACCTTC
CDR3 protein: CASNLGTGYGYTF

D gene: NA
V gene: TRBV7-2
J gene: TRBJ2-7
clone size: few
CDR3 DNA: TGTGCCAGCAGCCGGGCGGGGTCCTACGAGCAGTACTTC
CDR3 protein: CASSRAGSYEQYF

D gene: NA
V gene: TRBV11-1
J gene: TRBJ2-1
clone size: NA
CDR3 DNA: TGTGCCAGCCAACCATATTACCGACAGGGAGGCAATGAGCAGTTCTTC
CDR3 protein: CASQPYYRQGGNEQFF

D gene: TRBD2
V gene: TRBV5-1
J gene: TRBJ2-3
clone size: NA
CDR3 DNA: TGCGCCAGCAGGGATAGCGGGGGGGCCGGCACAGATACGCAGTATTTT
CDR3 protein: CASRDSGGAGTDTQYF

D gene: NA
V gene: TRBV5-4
J gene: TRBJ2-5
clone size: NA
CDR3 DNA: TGTGCCAGCAGCAAGAGCTATCCCGGGACAACGTACCAAGAGACCCAGTACTTC
CDR3 protein: CASSKSYPGTTYQETQYF

D gene: TRBD2
V gene: TRBV7-2
J gene: TRBJ2-2
clone size: NA
CDR3 DNA: TGTGCCAGCACCCTCTTAGCGGGGGGCGCCGGGGAGCTGTTTTTT
CDR3 protein: CASTLLAGGAGELFF

D gene: TRBD2
V gene: TRBV4-2
J gene: TRBJ2-7
clone size: few
CDR3 DNA: TGTGCCAGCAGCCAAGATCGGGCTAGCGGGGAAAAGGCCAACGAGCAGTACTTC
CDR3 protein: CASSQDRASGEKANEQYF

D gene: TRBD1
V gene: TRBV9
J gene: TRBJ2-1
clone size: NA
CDR3 DNA: TGTGCCAGCAGCTTTGGGACAGGAGTCTACAATGAGCAGTTCTTC
CDR3 protein: CASSFGTGVYNEQFF

D gene: TRBD1
V gene: TRBV30
J gene: TRBJ1-2
clone size: NA
CDR3 DNA: TGTGCCTGGAGTCTCGGGACAGAAGAAAGCTACACCTTC
CDR3 protein: CAWSLGTEESYTF

D gene: TRBD1
V gene: TRBV5-1
J gene: TRBJ1-3
clone size: NA
CDR3 DNA: TGCGCCAGCAGCGCCGGGACAGGGACTGGAAACACCATATATTTT
CDR3 protein: CASSAGTGTGNTIYF

D gene: NA
V gene: TRBV28
J gene: TRBJ1-2
clone size: NA
CDR3 DNA: TGTGCCAGCAGTTTTGGGCAGTACTATGGCTACACCTTC
CDR3 protein: CASSFGQYYGYTF

D gene: NA
V gene: TRBV27
J gene: TRBJ1-5
clone size: few
CDR3 DNA: TGTGCCAGCAGTTTGTCCAGGGTTCAGCCCCAGCATTTT
CDR3 protein: CASSLSRVQPQHF

D gene: NA
V gene: TRBV13
J gene: TRBJ1-5
clone size: few
CDR3 DNA: TGTGCCAGCAGCTTAGGGGGGGAACAGCCCCAGCATTTT
CDR3 protein: CASSLGGEQPQHF

D gene: TRBD1
V gene: TRBV7-8
J gene: TRBJ1-1
clone size: NA
CDR3 DNA: TGTGCCAGCATCTTGCGGGGTACAGGGGAGAACACTGAAGCTTTCTTT
CDR3 protein: CASILRGTGENTEAFF

D gene: NA
V gene: TRBV19
J gene: TRBJ1-6
clone size: NA
CDR3 DNA: TGTGCCAGTTCAAGCAGGGAAGGTTCACCCCTCCACTTT
CDR3 protein: CASSSREGSPLHF

D gene: TRBD2
V gene: TRBV7-2
J gene: TRBJ2-5
clone size: NA
CDR3 DNA: TGTGCCAGCAGCATTAGACTAGCGGGGAAAACGGGGGAGACCCAGTACTTC
CDR3 protein: CASSIRLAGKTGETQYF

D gene: TRBD2
V gene: TRBV4-2
J gene: TRBJ2-3
clone size: NA
CDR3 DNA: TGTGCCAGCAGCCAAGAACTAGCGGGGGGTATAGATACGCAGTATTTT
CDR3 protein: CASSQELAGGIDTQYF

D gene: NA
V gene: TRBV5-4
J gene: TRBJ2-3
clone size: few
CDR3 DNA: TGTGCCAGCAGCTCCCCGGGCACAGATACGCAGTATTTT
CDR3 protein: CASSSPGTDTQYF

D gene: TRBD2
V gene: TRBV4-1
J gene: TRBJ2-1
clone size: once
CDR3 DNA: TGCGCCAGCAGCCCCTCCTGGACTAGGTTTGGTTACAATGAGCAGTTCTTC
CDR3 protein: CASSPSWTRFGYNEQFF

D gene: NA
V gene: TRBV28
J gene: TRBJ2-7
clone size: NA
CDR3 DNA: TGTGCCAGCAGTTTCGGGGCGGGTATGTCCTACGAGCAGTACTTC
CDR3 protein: CASSFGAGMSYEQYF

D gene: NA
V gene: TRBV27
J gene: TRBJ1-4
clone size: NA
CDR3 DNA: TGTGCCAGCAGTCCCACCGGGACATGGGGTGAAAAACTGTTTTTT
CDR3 protein: CASSPTGTWGEKLFF

D gene: TRBD1
V gene: TRBV30
J gene: TRBJ1-5
clone size: NA
CDR3 DNA: TGTGCCTGGAGCCCACAGGGGCGGCAGCCCCAGCATTTT
CDR3 protein: CAWSPQGRQPQHF

D gene: TRBD1
V gene: TRBV28
J gene: TRBJ1-2
clone size: NA
CDR3 DNA: TGTGCCAGCAGCGGGGGACAGCAGAACTATGGCTACACCTTC
CDR3 protein: CASSGGQQNYGYTF

D gene: NA
V gene: TRBV9
J gene: TRBJ1-2
clone size: NA
CDR3 DNA: TGTGCCAGCAGCGTCGGAGCAGGCAGCGTGAAGGGCTACACCTTC
CDR3 protein: CASSVGAGSVKGYTF

D gene: NA
V gene: TRBV4-2
J gene: TRBJ2-7
clone size: NA
CDR3 DNA: TGTGCCAGCAGCCAAAGGGTCCAGGTGGAGCAGTACTTC
CDR3 protein: CASSQRVQVEQYF

D gene: NA
V gene: TRBV7-9
J gene: TRBJ1-4
clone size: NA
CDR3 DNA: TGTGCCAGCAGCTTAGATTCCCAGGTGAAACTGTTTTTT
CDR3 protein: CASSLDSQVKLFF

D gene: TRBD1
V gene: TRBV6-1
J gene: TRBJ1-5
clone size: few
CDR3 DNA: TGTGCCAGCAGTGATGACAGGGGACATCAGCCCCAGCATTTT
CDR3 protein: CASSDDRGHQPQHF

D gene: NA
V gene: TRBV7-6
J gene: TRBJ2-7
clone size: NA
CDR3 DNA: TGTGCCAGCAGCTCAGGCTCGTTCGAGCAGTACTTC
CDR3 protein: CASSSGSFEQYF

D gene: NA
V gene: TRBV4-3
J gene: TRBJ2-7
clone size: NA
CDR3 DNA: TGCGCCAGCAGCCAAGATGCGGGGGCGCGGGACGAGCAGTACTTC
CDR3 protein: CASSQDAGARDEQYF